This paragraph covers one TCR beta chain sequence. There is no known antigen for this receptor. Within one base of it there is no much larger clone, and no base qualities were kept. This sample was taken from a study of cytomegalovirus exposure and HLA in healthy donors (dated by TCRdb to about 2017). A note on the overall study: According to an earlier analysis of 587 of the donors, roughly 180 million T cells yielded roughly 110 million unique TCR beta sequences and around 300 Gb of sequence data. Around 330 gigabases of sequencing data and 75 million to 85 million unique TCR sequences made up an early release that covered 640 HLA-typed donors. The genetic ancestry cluster associated with self-reported Caucasian donors included over 65% of the roughly 380 genotyped donors. The study aimed to test whether cataloging public T cell receptors could reveal signatures of past pathogen exposure. The T cell repertoires of several hundred subjects were profiled by immunosequencing and related to cytomegalovirus serostatus. In addition to the first cohort of 666 subjects, a separate validation cohort of about 120 different subjects was used. The study combined high-throughput TCR immunosequencing, statistical association of individual TCRs with disease status, and machine learning to predict cytomegalovirus infection status. A later analysis re-examined previously published TCR beta repertoires from roughly 650 donors and added high-resolution HLA genotyping to investigate patterns of TCR occurrence. Rather than drawing on any new phenotypic data, the later analysis identified candidate immune exposures from TCR beta sequences and the way those sequences occurred across donors. An earlier analysis of some 600 of the donors applied high-throughput TCR beta sequencing to assess whether each TCR beta V gene segment acted as functional or pseudogenic. Donor age, sex, ethnicity and CMV serostatus were compiled alongside the repertoire data. A later genetic analysis used genome-wide SNP genotypes for 398 of the 666 donors, treating that subset as a discovery cohort. Every repertoire in the discovery cohort had been generated on one and the same sequencing platform. HLA typing covered class I and class II loci at four-digit resolution. Typing coverage varied by locus: about 620-630 donors for A, B, C, DRB1 and DQB1; roughly 520 for DQA1; 600 to 610 for DPA1; under 490 for DPB1. Four to six DR-DQ haplotypes were handled as single units for association and clustering, since linkage in the cohort was strong. On average, roughly 240,000 unique TCR beta nucleotide sequences were sequenced per donor among some 430 genotyped donors of the cohort, with 15% to 20% of those sequences being non-productive.

Library prep was done by the immunoSEQ multiplex PCR assay. For the multiplex PCR, a mixture combining 60 forward primers for TCR Vbeta segments and 13 reverse primers for TCR Jbeta segments was used. The CDR3 region of rearranged TCR beta genes was amplified from genomic DNA with a multiplex PCR assay. The amplified TCR beta libraries were sequenced on the Illumina HiSeq System as 87-base-pair reads. The original pipeline was this. In a later analysis, some 80 million unique TCR beta chains were counted across the roughly 610 repertoires, and roughly 11 million of these chains were shared by at least two donors. A nearest-neighbor algorithm error-corrected the raw reads and collapsed the reads into unique sequences, merging closely related sequences to remove PCR and sequencing errors. CDR3 sequences were aligned to IMGT reference sequences to assign V, D and J gene segments. For a sequence to be retained, a match of at least six nucleotides to both a V gene segment and a J gene segment was required. A rearrangement counted as productive if the CDR3 had no stop codons and remained in frame with V and J, and every other rearrangement counted as non-productive. Following IMGT convention, CDR3 was defined as the stretch from the second conserved V-encoded cysteine up to the conserved J-encoded phenylalanine. Sequences without an unambiguous match to a single V gene segment were excluded from the earlier analysis of a few hundred of the donors. In an earlier analysis of 450 to 700 of the donors, V segments were called functional above 56.7% productive rearrangements and were called segregating when the between-donor standard deviation exceeded 5%. A statistical classification framework was developed to diagnose cytomegalovirus status using the catalog of TCR beta chain sequences. A later analysis assigned V and J genes by comparing TCR nucleotide sequences with IMGT/GENE-DB human TR gene sequences. In a later analysis, CDR3 sequences and most-parsimonious VDJ recombination scenarios were assigned using the TCRdist pipeline. In a later analysis, every TCR beta chain was defined by the combination of its CDR3 amino acid sequence and its V-gene family, and reads without a unique V-gene family were dropped. To address suspected cross-contamination and a sequencing artifact, a later analysis removed 592 highly shared, low-generation-probability nucleotide sequences. For each public chain, a later analysis derived a clonal expansion index from normalized ranks of inferred template counts within each repertoire. Generation probabilities in a later analysis came from a VDJ recombination model fitted to out-of-frame rearrangements, and those results were checked against IGoR. A later analysis scored TCR-TCR, TCR-HLA and TCR-CMV co-occurrence with hypergeometric tests, applying a repertoire-size bias correction to TCR pairs. A later analysis estimated false discovery rates by permuting HLA or CMV assignments 20 times. In a later analysis, co-occurring TCRs were grouped with DBSCAN, and TCRdist sequence similarity was added when clustering was performed within HLA-allele-positive subsets. Repertoires with fewer than 30,000 or more than 120,000 public chains, plus five repertoires with anomalous nucleotide sharing, were excluded from co-occurrence clustering. Sourced from immuneACCESS, this table was stored by TCRdb with only in-frame sequences that have V and J called. A share of the clones is absent; for the studies checked, an unresolved V gene accounts for under half, and the remainder has no known explanation. V, J and clone size are those of that table, while D and trimming were read from the DNA. The sample table holds some 190,000 clones, of which 65% to 85% were seen once. Jointly, the top ten make up 1.3% to 1.5% of the sample.

What the work shows at the level of the full study, not this receptor alone: The study gave a list of around 170 TCR beta chains associated with cytomegalovirus. Because counts were too low, about 18 rarely observed V segments, including chromosome 9 orphons, were excluded from the earlier analysis of around 590 of the donors. Correlated functional status among segregating V segments might be attributable to linkage disequilibrium, but an unknown experimental factor could not be ruled out. The authors suggested that the approach could potentially be generalized to other disease states and immunological phenotypes. A further reported finding was that TCR beta sequences accurately predicted the HLA-A and HLA-B alleles for most subjects in the first cohort. In a later analysis, most CMV-associated TCR beta chains were found to appear HLA-restricted, with HLA associations seemingly driven largely by CMV exposure. Presence/absence analyses assumed roughly uniform sequencing depth across donors, an assumption that may not hold. In an earlier analysis of some 550 of the donors, most TCR beta V segments were observed in productive rearrangements about 87% or about 30% of the time, broadly matching IMGT annotations. A later analysis found that HLA-associated TCR beta chains were more clonally expanded and had lower generation probabilities than equally common non-associated chains. In vitro tests confirmed that a few of the cytomegalovirus-associated TCR beta chains recognize cytomegalovirus antigens. The sequencing pipeline was judged likely to have produced a cluster of highly shared sequence variants as a technical artifact. Immune exposure information for the cohort was limited to CMV serostatus. Because HLA typing was unavailable for some donors at each locus, only the typed subset was used in association tests. In this cohort, only TCR beta chains were sequenced, and detectable features were limited by the absence of alpha or paired-chain data. According to a later analysis, TCR association rates differed among HLA loci, with DRB1 alleles showing the most associated TCRs and HLA-C alleles showing the fewest. Assigning TCR associations to individual alleles was difficult when HLA alleles, especially DR and DQ, strongly co-occurred. According to a later genetic analysis, donors in an Asian-associated ancestry cluster had fewer N-insertions in productive TCRs than the approximately 690-donor mean. The classifier was reported to diagnose cytomegalovirus status with high specificity and sensitivity in both the original and validation cohorts. An association between a missense DCLRE1C variant and V-gene and J-gene trimming of TCR beta chains was found in a later genetic analysis and replicated in an independent cohort. A later analysis reported that several top co-occurrence clusters appeared linked to parvovirus B19, influenza, CMV and Epstein-Barr virus. While some public TCRs were present in many individuals, most TCR sequences turned up only very rarely across donors. Specific HLA alleles were associated with over 15,000 TCR beta sequences at a false discovery rate of 0.05 in a later analysis.

In total, roughly 670 healthy bone marrow donors made up the cohort. All cohort members were sampled while nominally healthy, although unrecorded immune exposures were likely present. The donor tested CMV seropositive, placing the donor among the roughly 300 seropositive members of the cohort. Each donor provided a peripheral blood sample, and peripheral blood mononuclear cells were used for TCR beta sequencing. Genomic DNA was extracted from the blood cell samples with the Qiagen DNeasy Blood Extraction Kit. The receptor comes from a girl aged 10-17 years in good health and CMV-seropositive. Sequenced material: PBMCs.

The CDR3 region has the sequence CASSAPQRDFTDTQYF. DNA sequence: TGTGCCAGCAGTGCCCCCCAGCGGGACTTCACAGATACGCAGTATTTT. The V and J genes are TRBV25-1 and TRBJ2-3; 7 central nucleotides agree with TRBD2. The CDR3 has 16 amino acids, counting the end cysteine and phenylalanine. Just the 48-base CDR3 DNA is kept, in frame starting at base 1. V trim: 4 bases; J trim: 2 bases; unmatched bases: 9. The germline V gene specifies MGHDK as CDR1 and SYGVNS as CDR2.